The clone carrying this T cell receptor (beta chain) has only a few counts. Its antigen is unidentified. Trimming cost V 6 bases and J 4 bases, with 12 bases left between them. The CDR3 contains 13 residues. From germline, CDR1 is MGHDK and CDR2 SYGVNS. These data originate in a study of T cells in Graves' hyperthyroidism and ophthalmopathy. Whole-study results and caveats: Model predictions of ophthalmopathy came a median around 7.1 months before onset. Blood also carried most thyroid clonotypes expanded above 0.001.

Those patients with uncontrolled infection, other autoimmune disease, pregnancy or lactation were excluded. Every diagnosis used clinical symptoms, serum thyroxine and TRAb, thyroid ultrasound and orbital computed tomography. Amplification yielded TCR beta CDR3 regions, with RNA transcripts as the source. First-round RT-PCR of the TCR CDR3 relied on the HTBI primer set. TCRdb reanalysed the multiplex PCR reads using MiXCR and keeps one entry per CDR3 protein. The repertoire holds 500,000 to 800,000 distinct CDR3 sequences, with roughly 46% as singletons. The chain combines TRBV25-1 with TRBJ1-2; D is perhaps TRBD1 (6 bases). The sequence derives from an adult man with Graves' disease, either hyperthyroidism or ophthalmopathy (not recorded which). Sequenced material: peripheral blood or thyroid tissue (not recorded which). The CDR3 coding sequence is TGTGCCAGCAGCTCCCAGGGGCCCTATGGCTACACCTTC. This sequence encodes CASSSQGPYGYTF.